This T cell receptor beta chain was captured by sequencing in a study of T-cell memory formation after mild COVID-19. In TCRdb, the 5' RACE reads were re-called with MiXCR into one record per CDR3 protein. Found here are about 560,000 distinct CDR3 sequences, 15% to 20% of them singletons; the top ten hold roughly 7.8%. The V gene end was trimmed by 1 base and the J gene end by 0 bases; junction bases not matched to a gene: 2. In germline, CDR1 is LGHDT, CDR2 YNNKEL (reference sequence). The CDR3 has 15 residues. Study results and limitations: Some clones that responded turned up in pre-infection memory, which suggests that cross-reactive memory joined in. The main location of contracting CD4+ clones was CM and EM, and that of contracting CD8+ clones was EMRA.

This clonotype showed up many times. Its matching antigen is unknown. V is TRBV3-1 and J is TRBJ1-2; 7 nucleotides agree with TRBD1. The origin of this receptor is an adult woman who had mild COVID-19 (a few samples of this study predate the infection). Cell type and time point are not known. The sample taken for sequencing was PBMCs or a T cell subset sorted from them (not recorded which). The DNA of the CDR3 is TGTGCCAGCAGCCAAGGGACAGGCTCTAACTATGGCTACACCTTC. Translated, it gives CASSQGTGSNYGYTF.